This TCR beta chain was captured by sequencing in a study of identical twins. General study points: Insertions were reduced in abundant cord blood beta clonotypes but not in memory repertoires.

TCRdb analysed the 5' RACE reads with MiXCR anew, one entry per CDR3 protein. The data show 750,000 to 950,000 distinct CDR3 sequences, more than 9% seen once. Germline-derived CDR1 and CDR2 are MDHEN and SYDVKM. Unmatched junction bases numbered 7, after V lost 7 bases and J lost 3 bases. This CDR3 has 14 residues. This clonotype came up a few times. Antigen specificity is unknown. This same sample was also taken into another study, of yellow fever vaccine responses in identical twins.

Sequenced sample: PBMCs. This receptor was identified in a woman younger than 35 in good health. This chain links TRBV28 with TRBJ2-7, with 9 bases identical to TRBD2. The CDR3 DNA is TGTGCCAGCACCGTCGGGACTAGCAGCTACGAGCAGTACTTC. This encodes CASTVGTSSYEQYF.